Sequencing of this T cell receptor (beta chain) was carried out in a study of blood T cell repertoires in COVID-19. Sequenced by immunoSEQ multiplex PCR; TCRdb stores in-frame clones only, minus some. The sample carries roughly 260,000 clones, around nine tenths recorded once. In germline, CDR1 is LNHDA, CDR2 SQIVND (reference sequence). J gave up 10 bases and V 5 bases, and 12 bases lay outside the gene matches. CDR3 length equals 16 residues. The chain is built from TRBV19 and TRBJ2-1; 12 bases are a match to TRBD2. Sequences were obtained from peripheral blood. The origin of this receptor is a man aged 35 to 55 who had recovered from COVID-19. The CDR3, as DNA: TGTGCCAGTAGTTCCCGGACTAGCGGGACCTTGAGGGAGCAGTTCTTC. This translates into CASSSRTSGTLREQFF.